Described below is a single T cell receptor (beta chain) sequence and its context. Its antigen is not known. The entry originates in a study of blood T cells in healthy people across ages. Broader study findings: A strong correlation between TCR beta diversity and naive T cell percentage was seen.

Then a second PCR, running about 6 to 12 cycles, was carried out with a sample-barcoded 5' primer and a J-beta primer mix. Sequencing yielded, for each sample, at least 3 million paired-end reads carrying CDR3. In TCRdb, the 5' RACE reads were re-called with MiXCR into one record per CDR3 protein. Here the sample spans around 1,900,000 distinct CDR3 sequences, around 40% being singletons. Caucasian, healthy and from Russia, the donors were aged between about 6 and 100. The receptor's source is a human donor in good health. Sequencing used blood.

CDR3 bases: TGCAGTGCTAGAGGACAGGGCCGCTCCTACAATGAGCAGTTCTTC. This translates into CSARGQGRSYNEQFF. This chain uses TRBV20-1 with TRBJ2-1, with 7 positions matching TRBD1. The V and J ends lost 1 base and 0 bases, in that order; junction bases with no gene match: 3. Germline loops: CDR1 DFQATT, CDR2 SNEGSKA (reference sequence). This CDR3 spans 15 amino acids.